This entry concerns a single T cell receptor beta chain. This entry belongs to a study of T cell changes during pregnancy in multiple sclerosis. Clones were read by immunoSEQ multiplex PCR, and TCRdb kept only the in-frame ones, dropping some. In the table there are about 44,000 clones, nearly 95% of which are singletons. The germline V gene encodes CDR1 SGHAT and CDR2 FQNNGV. CDR3 length: 15 residues. The V gene lost 3 bases and the J gene lost 1 base, with 10 bases spanning the gap. The TCR was taken from a female donor with multiple sclerosis, enrolled in a pregnancy study. The material was CD4+ T cells from peripheral blood mononuclear cells, obtained in the first trimester of pregnancy. The chain couples TRBV11-2 to TRBJ1-5, with D tentatively TRBD1 (6 bases). This CDR3 reads CASSFSGVSNQPQHF. CDR3 DNA sequence: TGTGCCAGCAGCTTTTCAGGGGTGAGCAATCAGCCCCAGCATTTT.